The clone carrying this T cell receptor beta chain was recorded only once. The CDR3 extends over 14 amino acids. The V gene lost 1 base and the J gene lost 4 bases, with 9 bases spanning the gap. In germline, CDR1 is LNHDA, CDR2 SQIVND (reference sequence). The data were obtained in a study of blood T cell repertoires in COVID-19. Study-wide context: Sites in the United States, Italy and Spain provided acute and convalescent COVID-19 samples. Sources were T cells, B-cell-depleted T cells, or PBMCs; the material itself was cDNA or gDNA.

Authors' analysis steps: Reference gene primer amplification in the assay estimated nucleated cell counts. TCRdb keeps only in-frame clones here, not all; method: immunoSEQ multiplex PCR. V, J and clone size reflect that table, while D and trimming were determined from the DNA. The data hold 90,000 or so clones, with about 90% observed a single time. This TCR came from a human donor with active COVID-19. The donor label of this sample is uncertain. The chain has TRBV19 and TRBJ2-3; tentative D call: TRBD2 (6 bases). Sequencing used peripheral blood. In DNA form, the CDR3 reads TGTGCCAGTAGTATAGCACTAGCCCCAGATACGCAGTATTTT. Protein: CASSIALAPDTQYF.